This TCR beta chain emerged from a study of response to subunit inactivated influenza vaccine. Per germline, CDR1 MDHEN and CDR2 SYDVKM. V dropped 5 bases and J dropped 10 bases, with 21 bases sitting between them. The CDR3 covers 15 residues. TCRdb recomputed calls from the RT-PCR reads with MiXCR, one row per CDR3 protein. The sample includes about 570,000 distinct CDR3 sequences, roughly 12% of them seen just once. This sample also appeared in a second study, on T cells expressing NK-cell markers. That study reports: As the method of synthesis, 5'RACE template switching with UMIs yielded TCR beta cDNA. Sorted CD3+CD56-NKG2C+, CD3+CD56+NKG2C- and CD3+CD56+NKG2C+ T cells were the source of the TCR beta repertoires. Seven sequenced donors out of eight were HCMV-seropositive, one seronegative. Expanded clones of NKG2C+ T cells had an unclear HCMV specificity.

The source material was PBMCs from blood, sampled on the day of vaccination. V and J are TRBV28 and TRBJ2-1; D not resolved. The receptor comes from a man between 50 and 59 years old who received an inactivated influenza vaccine. CDR3 sequence reads: CASSAGGGLSGEQFF. CDR3 nucleotides: TGTGCCAGCAGTGCAGGCGGCGGCTTGAGTGGGGAGCAGTTCTTC.